The 7 T cell receptor beta chains in this list originate from one sample, sequenced in a study of blood T cell repertoires in COVID-19. Using immunoSEQ multiplex PCR, the repertoire was profiled, and TCRdb retains in-frame clones only, with some absent. Of under 350,000 clones in the sample, approximately 85% were seen once. What was sequenced was peripheral blood. The receptors here all came from a human donor in a cohort sampled during active COVID-19.

The rearrangement uses TRBV27 and TRBJ1-5; 10 bases are a match to TRBD1. Germline V gene data show CDR1 as MNHEY and CDR2 as SMNVEV (reference sequence). V lost 6 bases to trimming and J lost 2 bases; unmatched junction nucleotides: 10. The CDR3 extends over 17 amino acids. CDR3 coding DNA: TGTGCCAGCAGACCTTTCGGGACAGGGGTTGGCAATCAGCCCCAGCATTTT. Translation: CASRPFGTGVGNQPQHF.

V usage is TRBV5-1 and J usage is TRBJ2-7, with 8 bases fitting TRBD1. The germline V gene encodes CDR1 SGHRS and CDR2 YFSETQ. The CDR3 covers 14 residues. V gave up 4 bases and J gave up 3 bases; unmatched junction bases: 6. The CDR3 sequence is CASSLGQENYEQYF. DNA of the CDR3: TGCGCCAGCAGCCTGGGACAGGAGAACTACGAGCAGTACTTC. The full variable domain, rest sourced from reference TRBV5-1 and TRBJ2-7, is KAGVTQTPRYLIKTRGQQVTLSCSPISGHRSVSWYQQTPGQGLQFLFEYFSETQRNKGNFPGRFSGRQFSNSRSEMNVSTLELGDSALYLCASSLGQENYEQYFGPGTRLTVT.

This chain uses TRBV5-1 with TRBJ2-3; 7 bases agree with TRBD1. V lost 4 bases, J lost 0 bases, and 5 bases stayed unmatched. The germline V gene encodes CDR1 SGHRS and CDR2 YFSETQ. CDR3 size: 15 residues. The CDR3 DNA sequence: TGCGCCAGCAGCCACACGACAGGGAGCACAGATACGCAGTATTTT. Its translation is CASSHTTGSTDTQYF.

The genes are TRBV7-9 and TRBJ1-1, with TRBD1 as a possible D gene (6 bases). Trimming shortened V by 6 bases and J by 1 base, and 15 bases separated the two germline ends. Germline V gene data show CDR1 as SEHNR and CDR2 as FQNEAQ (reference sequence). This CDR3 contains 15 residues. The chain's CDR3 is CASRQTGTWNTEAFF. The CDR3 DNA sequence: TGTGCCAGCAGACAAACTGGGACATGGAACACTGAAGCTTTCTTT.

The chain joins TRBV27 to TRBJ1-2, with 7 bases that match TRBD1. This CDR3 comprises 17 residues. Germline CDR1 reads MNHEY; CDR2 reads SMNVEV (reference sequence). The V gene end was trimmed by 0 bases and the J gene end by 1 base; junction bases not matched to a gene: 8. CDR3 sequence: CASSLSTDRQFNYGYTF. The CDR3 DNA is TGTGCCAGCAGTTTATCGACGGACAGGCAATTTAACTATGGCTACACCTTC.

The rearrangement links TRBV18 to TRBJ1-6, with 8 nucleotides matching TRBD1. The V gene end was trimmed by 3 bases and the J gene end by 5 bases; junction bases not matched to a gene: 6. The CDR3 is made up of 16 amino acids. The V gene's germline CDR1 is KGHSH and CDR2 LQKENI. The DNA for the CDR3 is TGTGCCAGCTCACCTATGACAGGGGCGAATAATTCACCCCTCCACTTT. Translated, it gives CASSPMTGANNSPLHF.

The chain uses TRBV11-2 and TRBJ2-7; no clear D. The CDR3 contains 18 residues. In germline, CDR1 is SGHAT, CDR2 FQNNGV. V lost 5 bases and J lost 0, with 23 bases in between. This chain's CDR3 is CASSLQVEFRHNSYEQYF. In DNA form, the CDR3 reads TGTGCCAGCAGCCTCCAGGTTGAGTTCCGACATAACTCCTACGAGCAGTACTTC.